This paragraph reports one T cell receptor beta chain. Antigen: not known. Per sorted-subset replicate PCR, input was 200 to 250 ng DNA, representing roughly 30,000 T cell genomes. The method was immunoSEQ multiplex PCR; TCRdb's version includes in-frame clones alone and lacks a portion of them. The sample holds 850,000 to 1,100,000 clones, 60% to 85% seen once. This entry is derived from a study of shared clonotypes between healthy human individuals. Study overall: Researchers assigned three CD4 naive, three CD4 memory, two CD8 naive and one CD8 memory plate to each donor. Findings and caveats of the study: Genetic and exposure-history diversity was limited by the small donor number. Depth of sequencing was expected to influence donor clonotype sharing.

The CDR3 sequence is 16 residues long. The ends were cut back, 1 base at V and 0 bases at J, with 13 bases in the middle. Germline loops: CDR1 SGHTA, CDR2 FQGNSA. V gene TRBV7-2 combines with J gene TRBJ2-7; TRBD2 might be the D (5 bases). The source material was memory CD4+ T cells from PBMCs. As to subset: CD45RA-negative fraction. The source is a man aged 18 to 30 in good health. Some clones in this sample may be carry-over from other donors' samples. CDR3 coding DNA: TGTGCCAGCAGCTTAGGGAATCCGGGGAACTCCTACGAGCAGTACTTC. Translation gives CASSLGNPGNSYEQYF.